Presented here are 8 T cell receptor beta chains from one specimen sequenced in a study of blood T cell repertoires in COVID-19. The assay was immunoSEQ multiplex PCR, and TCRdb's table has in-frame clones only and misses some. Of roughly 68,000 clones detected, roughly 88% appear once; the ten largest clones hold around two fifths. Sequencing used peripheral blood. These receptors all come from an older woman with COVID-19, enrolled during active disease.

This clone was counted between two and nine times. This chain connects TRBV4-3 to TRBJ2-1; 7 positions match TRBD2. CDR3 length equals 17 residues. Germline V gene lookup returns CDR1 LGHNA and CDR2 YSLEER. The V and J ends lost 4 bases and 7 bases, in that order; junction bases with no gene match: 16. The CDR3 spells CASSPLVGGGPGNEQFF. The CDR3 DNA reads TGCGCCAGCAGCCCCCTAGTTGGGGGAGGGCCAGGAAATGAGCAGTTCTTC.

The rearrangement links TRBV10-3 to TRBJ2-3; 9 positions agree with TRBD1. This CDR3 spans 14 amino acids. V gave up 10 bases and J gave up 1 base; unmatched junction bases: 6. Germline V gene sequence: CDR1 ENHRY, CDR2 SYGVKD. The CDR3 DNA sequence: TGTGCCACCACCCGGACAGGGGGCACAGATACGCAGTATTTT. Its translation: CATTRTGGTDTQYF.

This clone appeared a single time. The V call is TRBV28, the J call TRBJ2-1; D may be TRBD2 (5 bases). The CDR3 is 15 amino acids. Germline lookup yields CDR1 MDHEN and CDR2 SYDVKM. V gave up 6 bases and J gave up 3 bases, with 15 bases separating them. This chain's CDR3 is CASSLALGSYNEQFF. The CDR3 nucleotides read TGTGCCAGCAGCTTAGCCCTAGGGAGCTACAATGAGCAGTTCTTC.

CDR3 in DNA: TGTGCCAGTTCCAAAGAGGAGGGGGCACACAATGAGCAGTTCTTC. Its protein is CASSKEEGAHNEQFF. This chain links TRBV19 with TRBJ2-1; possible D gene TRBD1, 7 bases. Per the germline V gene, CDR1 is LNHDA and CDR2 is SQIVND (reference sequence). The CDR3 has 15 residues. V was clipped by 8 bases and J by 5 bases, with 19 bases between them. Variable domain in full (rest from reference TRBV19 and TRBJ2-1): DGGITQSPKYLFRKEGQNVTLSCEQNLNHDAMYWYRQDPGQGLRLIYYSQIVNDFQKGDIAEGYSVSREKKESFPLTVTSAQKNPTAFYLCASSKEEGAHNEQFFGPGTRLTVL.

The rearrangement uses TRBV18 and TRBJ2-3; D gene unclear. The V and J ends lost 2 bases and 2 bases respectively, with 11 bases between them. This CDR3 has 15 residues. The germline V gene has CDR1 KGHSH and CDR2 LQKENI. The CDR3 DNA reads TGTGCCAGCTCACCAGATCTGGGCGTCACAGATACGCAGTATTTT. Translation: CASSPDLGVTDTQYF.

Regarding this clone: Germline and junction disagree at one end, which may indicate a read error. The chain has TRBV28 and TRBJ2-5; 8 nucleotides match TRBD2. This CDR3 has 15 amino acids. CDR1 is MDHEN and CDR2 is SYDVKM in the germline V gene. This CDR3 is CASSPGGTGQEIQYF. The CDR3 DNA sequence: TGTGCCAGCAGTCCGGGGGGGACCGGTCAAGAGATCCAGTACTTC.

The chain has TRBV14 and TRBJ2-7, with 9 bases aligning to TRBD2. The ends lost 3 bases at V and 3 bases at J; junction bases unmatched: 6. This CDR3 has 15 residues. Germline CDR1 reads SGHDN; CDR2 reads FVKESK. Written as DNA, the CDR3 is TGTGCCAGCAGCCAGACTAGCGGAGTAATCTACGAGCAGTACTTC. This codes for CASSQTSGVIYEQYF.

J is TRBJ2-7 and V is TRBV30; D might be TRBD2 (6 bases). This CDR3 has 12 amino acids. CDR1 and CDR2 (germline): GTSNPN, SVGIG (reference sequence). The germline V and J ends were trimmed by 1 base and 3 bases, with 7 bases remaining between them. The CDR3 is CAWSGRGYEQYF. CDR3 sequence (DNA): TGTGCCTGGAGTGGGAGGGGCTACGAGCAGTACTTC.